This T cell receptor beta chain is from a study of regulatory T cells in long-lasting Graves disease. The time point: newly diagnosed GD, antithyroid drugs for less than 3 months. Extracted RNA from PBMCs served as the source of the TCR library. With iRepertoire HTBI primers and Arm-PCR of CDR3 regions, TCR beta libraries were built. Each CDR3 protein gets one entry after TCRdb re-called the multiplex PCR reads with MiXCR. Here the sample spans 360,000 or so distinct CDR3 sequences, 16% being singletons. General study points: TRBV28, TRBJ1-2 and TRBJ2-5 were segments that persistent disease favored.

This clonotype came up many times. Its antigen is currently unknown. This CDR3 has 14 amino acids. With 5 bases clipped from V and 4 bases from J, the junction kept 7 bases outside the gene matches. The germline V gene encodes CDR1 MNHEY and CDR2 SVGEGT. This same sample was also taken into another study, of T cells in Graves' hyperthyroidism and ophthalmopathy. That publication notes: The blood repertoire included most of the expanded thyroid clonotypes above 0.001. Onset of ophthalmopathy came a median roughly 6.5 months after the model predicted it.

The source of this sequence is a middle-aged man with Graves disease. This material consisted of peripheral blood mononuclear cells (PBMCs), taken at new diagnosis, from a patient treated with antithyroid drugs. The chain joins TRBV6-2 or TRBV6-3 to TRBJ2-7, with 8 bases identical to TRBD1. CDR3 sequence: CASSTGTGLYEQYF. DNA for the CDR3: TGTGCCAGCAGTACCGGGACAGGACTTTACGAGCAGTACTTC.